The 29 T cell receptor beta chains given below trace back to one sample, sequenced in a study of technical replicates of blood from several donors. TCRdb's copy holds only in-frame clones and misses some; the assay was immunoSEQ multiplex PCR. The sample holds over 70,000 clones, 90% to 95% seen once. The sequencing input was PBMCs. Source of these receptors: a human donor in good health. Some clones in this sample may be carry-over from other donors' samples.

V usage is TRBV5-5 and J usage is TRBJ2-7, with TRBD2 matching over 10 bases. Germline V gene data show CDR1 as SGHKS and CDR2 as YYEKEE (reference sequence). The V gene end was trimmed by 3 bases and the J gene end by 4 bases; junction bases not matched to a gene: 10. This CDR3 contains 16 residues. The CDR3 is CASSSTTSGHVYEQYF. DNA for the CDR3: TGTGCCAGCAGCTCTACGACTAGCGGGCATGTTTACGAGCAGTACTTC.

V gene TRBV9 combines with J gene TRBJ1-3; TRBD1 matches at 9 bases. The CDR3 is 16 amino acids. Germline V gene lookup returns CDR1 SGDLS and CDR2 YYNGEE. V gave up 2 bases and J gave up 2 bases; unmatched junction bases: 5. The CDR3 DNA reads TGTGCCAGCAGCGTTAGACAGGGGGATACTGGAAACACCATATATTTT. This encodes CASSVRQGDTGNTIYF.

The chain carries TRBV6-5 and TRBJ1-6, with a weak D call TRBD1 (6 bases). Looked up from germline, CDR1 is MNHEY and CDR2 is SVGAGI. This CDR3 is built from 13 residues. Trimming pared 6 bases from V and 7 bases from J, leaving 10 bases between. The CDR3 DNA sequence: TGTGCCAGCAGACAGGGTTGGAATTCACCCCTCCACTTT. Translated, it gives CASRQGWNSPLHF.

The chain joins TRBV13 to TRBJ2-5; the D gene is possibly TRBD1 (5 bases). The CDR3 loop spans 15 amino acids. Germline V gene lookup returns CDR1 PRHDT and CDR2 FYEKMQ (reference sequence). The V end lost 4 bases, the J end lost 2 bases, and 14 bases lay between the germline ends. The CDR3 sequence: CASSSQTARQETQYF. The CDR3 DNA reads TGTGCCAGCAGCTCCCAGACAGCTCGACAAGAGACCCAGTACTTC.

The gene calls are TRBV10-3 and TRBJ2-1, with a weak D call TRBD2 (6 bases). Trimming stripped 0 bases from V and 6 bases from J, with 18 bases between. The CDR3 extends over 17 amino acids. Germline values: CDR1 ENHRY, CDR2 SYGVKD. The CDR3 region is CAISESLQLASSNEQFF. DNA for the CDR3: TGTGCCATCAGTGAGTCGTTGCAACTAGCATCTAGCAATGAGCAGTTCTTC.

The rearrangement links TRBV21-1 to TRBJ2-1; the DNA was not used to check the table's D call, TRBD2. TRBV21-1 is a listed pseudogene. This CDR3 has 14 amino acids. This chain's CDR3 is CASSSLPRGDEQFF. The CDR3 nucleotides are TGTGCCAGCAGCAGCCTTCCCCGCGGAGATGAGCAGTTCTTC.

This chain joins TRBV7-2 and TRBJ2-2; 8 bases agree with TRBD2. Germline CDR1 reads SGHTA; CDR2 reads FQGNSA. The CDR3 loop spans 16 amino acids. V dropped 5 bases and J dropped 5; count of bases not matched to a gene: 10. DNA of the CDR3: TGTGCCAGCAGCCTTCCGGGACTAGTGGTAACCGGGGAGCTGTTTTTT. Translation: CASSLPGLVVTGELFF.

CDR3 protein: CAISGRGLGEQYF. Written as DNA, the CDR3 is TGTGCCATCAGTGGCAGGGGGCTAGGGGAGCAGTACTTC. The chain employs TRBV10-3 and TRBJ2-7; 8 nucleotides agree with TRBD1. V was pared by 4 bases and J by 7 bases, with 6 bases of the junction left unmatched. The CDR3 consists of 13 residues. Looked up from germline, CDR1 is ENHRY and CDR2 is SYGVKD.

The chain recombines TRBV6-6 with TRBJ1-5, with TRBD1 identical over 7 bases. Per the germline V gene, CDR1 is MNHNY and CDR2 is SVGAGI (reference sequence). The trim removed 11 bases at V and 3 bases at J, leaving 7 bases unmatched. This CDR3 comprises 13 residues. CDR3 sequence reads: CASGTANNQPQHF. The CDR3 nucleotides are TGTGCCTCTGGGACAGCGAACAATCAGCCCCAGCATTTT.

V and J are TRBV25-1 and TRBJ1-3; unclear D gene. This CDR3 has 15 amino acids. V shed 4 bases and J shed 4 bases, with 14 bases lying between them. The germline V gene encodes CDR1 MGHDK and CDR2 SYGVNS. CDR3: CASSARDVGGNTIYF. CDR3 in DNA: TGTGCCAGCAGTGCACGGGATGTAGGAGGAAACACCATATATTTT.

This chain links TRBV5-6 with TRBJ1-2; D is unclear. Germline V gives CDR1 SGHDT, CDR2 YYEEEE. There are 13 residues in the CDR3. Trimming removed 2 bases from V and 2 bases from J, with 7 bases in between. CDR3 residues: CASSFQTNYGYTF. CDR3 bases: TGTGCCAGCAGCTTTCAGACAAACTATGGCTACACCTTC.

The chain couples TRBV7-2 to TRBJ2-2; a weak D match, TRBD2 (5 bases). With 1 base removed from V and 5 bases from J, the gap between germline ends came to 11 bases. This CDR3 is built from 15 residues. CDR1 is SGHTA and CDR2 is FQGNSA in the germline V gene. The CDR3 reads CASSLGSGLTGELFF. The CDR3 bases are TGTGCCAGCAGCTTAGGTTCCGGACTTACCGGGGAGCTGTTTTTT.

This clone was recorded once. V usage is TRBV7-9 and J usage is TRBJ2-1; 9 positions match TRBD2. Germline loops: CDR1 SEHNR, CDR2 FQNEAQ (reference sequence). CDR3 length equals 16 residues. The J segment lost 5 bases and the V segment lost 4 bases, leaving 9 bases of the junction unmatched. CDR3 amino acids: CASSSSSCGRDNEQFF. The CDR3 region has the DNA TGTGCCAGCAGCTCCTCCTCGTGCGGGAGGGACAATGAGCAGTTCTTC.

The chain couples TRBV5-6 to TRBJ2-5; the D is unclear. Trimming took 0 bases from V and 2 from J, leaving 11 bases between them. Per germline, CDR1 SGHDT and CDR2 YYEEEE. CDR3 length: 15 residues. The CDR3 bases are TGTGCCAGCAGCTTGGAATCTCTACAGCAAGAGACCCAGTACTTC. This codes for CASSLESLQQETQYF. Together with reference TRBV5-6 and TRBJ2-5, the CDR3 gives the full variable domain: DAGVTQSPTHLIKTRGQQVTLRCSPKSGHDTVSWYQQALGQGPQFIFQYYEEEERQRGNFPDRFSGHQFPNYSSELNVNALLLGDSALYLCASSLESLQQETQYFGPGTRLLVL.

This chain links TRBV18 with TRBJ1-2; 8 positions match TRBD1. CDR1 is KGHSH, CDR2 LQKENI, per germline. V gave up 4 bases and J gave up 7 bases; unmatched junction bases: 5. The CDR3 length is 13 residues. CDR3 loop: CASSRGQGGGYTF. The DNA for the CDR3 is TGTGCCAGCTCACGAGGACAGGGCGGTGGCTACACCTTC. The complete variable domain, with remaining parts taken from reference TRBV18 and TRBJ1-2, reads NAGVMQNPRHLVRRRGQEARLRCSPMKGHSHVYWYRQLPEEGLKFMVYLQKENIIDESGMPKERFSAEFPKEGPSILRIQQVVRGDSAAYFCASSRGQGGGYTFGSGTRLTVV.

This chain connects TRBV27 to TRBJ2-1; 11 bases map to TRBD2. Germline-derived CDR1 and CDR2 are MNHEY and SMNVEV (reference sequence). Trimming cost V 1 base and J 7 bases; bases outside gene matches: 3. This CDR3 region has 15 residues. CDR3 nucleotide sequence: TGTGCCAGCAGTTTATTTAGCGGGGGGGGGAATGAGCAGTTCTTC. Protein sequence: CASSLFSGGGNEQFF.

J is TRBJ2-3 and V is TRBV5-4; 7 bases line up with TRBD2. V was pared by 4 bases and J by 2 bases, with 7 bases of the junction left unmatched. Germline V CDR1 and CDR2: SGHNT, YYREEE (reference sequence). CDR3 length: 15 residues. The CDR3 DNA reads as TGTGCCAGCAGCCTGCGAGCGGGAACCACAGATACGCAGTATTTT. As protein: CASSLRAGTTDTQYF.

CDR3 nucleotides: TGTGCCAGCACCGAGCCTGGCGGGAGGTTTTCCAATGAGCAGTTCTTC. This translates into CASTEPGGRFSNEQFF. This sequence joins TRBV7-2 and TRBJ2-1; 8 bases fit TRBD2. Germline CDR1 SGHTA, CDR2 FQGNSA. The length of the CDR3 is 16 residues. J lost 6 bases, V lost 7 bases, and 14 bases had no gene match.

The chain joins TRBV4-2 to TRBJ2-1, with 14 bases aligning to TRBD2. CDR1 is LGHNA, CDR2 YNFKEQ, per germline. J was trimmed by 8 bases and V by 4 bases; bases with no gene match: 7. The CDR3 has 16 amino acids. The CDR3 region has the DNA TGTGCCAGCAGCCCGGGACTAGCGGGAGTTGGCGATGAGCAGTTCTTC. Translating gives CASSPGLAGVGDEQFF.

This clone appeared a few times. The chain combines TRBV10-1 with TRBJ2-7, with D perhaps matching TRBD1 (6 bases). Looked up from germline, CDR1 is WNHNN and CDR2 is SYGVQD (reference sequence). This CDR3 region has 14 residues. Trimming removed 9 bases at V and 3 bases at J, with 18 bases between. CDR3 amino acids: CARNNRTDNYEQYF. The DNA for the CDR3 is TGCGCCAGGAATAATCGGACAGATAACTACGAGCAGTACTTC.

The chain combines TRBV19 with TRBJ2-7, with 8 bases matching TRBD1. The CDR3 is made up of 14 amino acids. The J segment lost 5 bases and the V segment lost 2 bases, leaving 5 bases of the junction unmatched. The germline gives CDR1 LNHDA, CDR2 SQIVND (reference sequence). The CDR3 is CASSITRGPNEQYF. The CDR3 DNA sequence: TGTGCCAGTAGTATAACCAGGGGGCCGAACGAGCAGTACTTC.

This clone was seen once. This chain joins TRBV4-2 and TRBJ2-5, with 9 bases that match TRBD2. Germline V gives CDR1 LGHNA, CDR2 YNFKEQ. V dropped 3 bases and J dropped 1; count of bases not matched to a gene: 6. The CDR3 is 16 amino acids. For the CDR3, the DNA is TGTGCCAGCAGCCAGCCGACTAGCGGAATCCAAGAGACCCAGTACTTC. Encoded protein: CASSQPTSGIQETQYF.

The V gene is TRBV27, the J gene TRBJ1-1; D remains ambiguous. V lost 6 bases to trimming and J lost 0 bases, with 14 bases between them. Germline V gene lookup returns CDR1 MNHEY and CDR2 SMNVEV (reference sequence). The CDR3 is made up of 15 amino acids. CDR3 loop: CASRPSLNMNTEAFF. The CDR3 DNA sequence: TGTGCCAGCAGGCCGTCCTTAAACATGAACACTGAAGCTTTCTTT.

This clone has just a few counts. The chain recombines TRBV4-2 with TRBJ2-6; D possibly corresponds to TRBD2 (6 bases). The V end lost 0 bases, the J end lost 2 bases, and 8 bases lay between the germline ends. CDR3 length: 16 amino acids. Germline V lookup: CDR1 LGHNA, CDR2 YNFKEQ. This CDR3 reads CASSQEAGTGANVLTF. For the CDR3, the DNA is TGTGCCAGCAGCCAAGAAGCGGGTACTGGGGCCAACGTCCTGACTTTC.

The V call is TRBV5-1, the J call TRBJ1-4; D uncertain. V lost 3 bases, J lost 8 bases, and 17 bases lay in between. Germline V gene sequence: CDR1 SGHRS, CDR2 YFSETQ. The CDR3 extends over 15 amino acids. The CDR3 is CASSSDPYEGEKLFF. The CDR3, as DNA: TGCGCCAGCAGCTCTGACCCTTACGAGGGAGAAAAACTGTTTTTT.

The chain carries TRBV7-2 and TRBJ2-5; 13 bases agree with TRBD2. V trimming: 5 bases; J trimming: 3 bases; junction bases outside the gene matches: 6. CDR3 length equals 16 residues. The germline V gene encodes CDR1 SGHTA and CDR2 FQGNSA. The CDR3 is CASSRRTSGREETQYF. Written as DNA, the CDR3 is TGTGCCAGCAGCAGGCGGACTAGCGGGAGAGAAGAGACCCAGTACTTC.

The chain is built from TRBV7-9 and TRBJ2-5; 9 nucleotides line up with TRBD2. The V gene's germline CDR1 is SEHNR and CDR2 FQNEAQ (reference sequence). J lost 7 bases, V lost 5 bases, and 8 bases had no gene match. This CDR3 has 14 amino acids. The CDR3 reads CASSPSGRLGTQYF. DNA of the CDR3: TGTGCCAGCAGCCCCAGCGGGAGGTTAGGGACCCAGTACTTC.

The V call is TRBV4-2, the J call TRBJ1-3; a weak D match, TRBD1 (6 bases). There are 16 residues in the CDR3. V dropped 0 bases and J dropped 4 bases, with 13 bases sitting between them. The V gene's germline CDR1 is LGHNA and CDR2 YNFKEQ. The CDR3 protein is CASSQEGGGAGNTIYF. CDR3 coding DNA: TGTGCCAGCAGCCAAGAAGGGGGAGGGGCAGGAAACACCATATATTTT.

The rearrangement uses TRBV2 and TRBJ2-7; weak D call: TRBD1 (5 bases). The length of the CDR3 is 13 residues. Germline V gives CDR1 SNHLY, CDR2 FYNNEI. The V and J ends lost 6 bases and 6 bases respectively, with 15 bases between them. CDR3 DNA sequence: TGTGCCAGCAGGGCTCAGGGTGGTATCGAGCAGTACTTC. It yields the protein CASRAQGGIEQYF. The full variable domain, with the rest looked up from reference TRBV2 and TRBJ2-7, is EPEVTQTPSHQVTQMGQEVILRCVPISNHLYFYWYRQILGQKVEFLVSFYNNEISEKSEIFDDQFSVERPDGSNFTLKIRSTKLEDSAMYFCASRAQGGIEQYFGPGTRLTVT.